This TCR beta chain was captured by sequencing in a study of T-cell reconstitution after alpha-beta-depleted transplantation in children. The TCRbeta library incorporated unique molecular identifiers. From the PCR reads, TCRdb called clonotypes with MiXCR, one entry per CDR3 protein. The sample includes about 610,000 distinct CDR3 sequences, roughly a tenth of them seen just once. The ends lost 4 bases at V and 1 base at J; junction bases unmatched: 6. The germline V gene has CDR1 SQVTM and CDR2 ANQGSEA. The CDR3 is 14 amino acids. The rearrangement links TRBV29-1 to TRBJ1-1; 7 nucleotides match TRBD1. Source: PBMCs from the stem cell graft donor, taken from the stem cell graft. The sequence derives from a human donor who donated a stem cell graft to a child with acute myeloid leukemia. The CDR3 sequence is CSVVGTVWNTEAFF. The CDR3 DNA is TGCAGCGTTGTAGGGACAGTATGGAACACTGAAGCTTTCTTT. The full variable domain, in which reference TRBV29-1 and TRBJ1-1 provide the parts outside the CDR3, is SAVISQKPSRDICQRGTSLTIQCQVDSQVTMMFWYRQQPGQSLTLIATANQGSEATYESGFVIDKFPISRPNLTFSTLTVSNMSPEDSSIYLCSVVGTVWNTEAFFGQGTRLTVV.